A selection of T cell receptor beta chains follows, all from one sample in a study of blood T cell repertoires in COVID-19. TCRdb keeps only in-frame clones here, not all; method: immunoSEQ multiplex PCR. The sample consists of over 150,000 clones, roughly 84% of them appearing once. Sequenced material: PBMCs or T cells enriched from blood (not recorded which). These receptors were taken from a woman aged 25-40 years who had recovered from COVID-19. CDR3s include the opening cysteine and the closing phenylalanine or tryptophan. Fields, in order: clone size, D gene, V gene, CDR3 length, J gene, CDR3 protein, CDR3 DNA. A D gene is named only where the DNA matches it firmly. Expanded clones get a size class; other rows say once, few or many, or leave the size out.

clone_size: once
d_call: TRBD1
v_call: TRBV5-8
cdr3_length: 13
j_call: TRBJ1-1
cdr3_aa: CASSGTANTEAFF
cdr3_nt: TGTGCCAGCTCCGGGACAGCGAACACTGAAGCTTTCTTT

clone_size: NA
d_call: TRBD1
v_call: TRBV7-2
cdr3_length: 17
j_call: TRBJ2-5
cdr3_aa: CASSLQGQGARGETQYF
cdr3_nt: TGTGCCAGCAGCCTACAAGGACAGGGGGCGCGGGGGGAGACCCAGTACTTC

clone_size: NA
d_call: NA
v_call: TRBV18
cdr3_length: 15
j_call: TRBJ2-2
cdr3_aa: CASSPEGLNTGELFF
cdr3_nt: TGTGCCAGCTCACCGGAGGGTTTGAACACCGGGGAGCTGTTTTTT

clone_size: NA
d_call: NA
v_call: TRBV7-8
cdr3_length: 16
j_call: TRBJ2-2
cdr3_aa: CASSLDVGAWTGELFF
cdr3_nt: TGTGCCAGCAGCTTAGATGTGGGCGCGTGGACCGGGGAGCTGTTTTTT

clone_size: NA
d_call: NA
v_call: TRBV11-3
cdr3_length: 12
j_call: TRBJ2-3
cdr3_aa: CASSLSTDTQYF
cdr3_nt: TGTGCCAGCAGCCTTAGCACAGATACGCAGTATTTT

clone_size: NA
d_call: TRBD2
v_call: TRBV7-8
cdr3_length: 16
j_call: TRBJ2-3
cdr3_aa: CASSPNLAGGTDTQYF
cdr3_nt: TGTGCCAGCAGCCCAAACCTAGCGGGGGGGACAGATACGCAGTATTTT

clone_size: NA
d_call: NA
v_call: TRBV5-1
cdr3_length: 15
j_call: TRBJ2-1
cdr3_aa: CASSLARTGGDEQFF
cdr3_nt: TGCGCCAGCAGCTTGGCCAGGACGGGCGGGGATGAGCAGTTCTTC

clone_size: NA
d_call: NA
v_call: TRBV28
cdr3_length: 15
j_call: TRBJ2-5
cdr3_aa: CASSFPTGRQETQYF
cdr3_nt: TGTGCCAGCAGTTTCCCGACAGGTCGGCAAGAGACCCAGTACTTC

clone_size: NA
d_call: TRBD1
v_call: TRBV23-1
cdr3_length: 19
j_call: TRBJ1-5
cdr3_aa: CASIPITVVRGLGNQPQHF
cdr3_nt: TGCGCCAGCATACCCATTACGGTGGTCAGGGGGCTTGGCAATCAGCCCCAGCATTTT

clone_size: NA
d_call: TRBD2
v_call: TRBV28
cdr3_length: 14
j_call: TRBJ2-3
cdr3_aa: CASSPWRELDTQYF
cdr3_nt: TGTGCCAGCAGCCCCTGGCGGGAGTTAGATACGCAGTATTTT

clone_size: NA
d_call: TRBD1
v_call: TRBV6-5
cdr3_length: 15
j_call: TRBJ1-1
cdr3_aa: CASRTLDRESVGAFF
cdr3_nt: TGTGCCAGCAGGACTCTGGACAGGGAGAGCGTCGGGGCTTTCTTT

clone_size: NA
d_call: TRBD2
v_call: TRBV28
cdr3_length: 14
j_call: TRBJ2-3
cdr3_aa: CASTKPGLGDTQYF
cdr3_nt: TGTGCCAGCACGAAACCGGGACTAGGAGATACGCAGTATTTT

clone_size: NA
d_call: NA
v_call: TRBV9
cdr3_length: 14
j_call: TRBJ1-1
cdr3_aa: CASSVGGNGYEAFF
cdr3_nt: TGTGCCAGCAGCGTAGGAGGAAACGGGTACGAAGCTTTCTTT

clone_size: NA
d_call: TRBD2
v_call: TRBV6-5
cdr3_length: 15
j_call: TRBJ2-1
cdr3_aa: CASSSPGGSYNEQFF
cdr3_nt: TGTGCCAGCAGTTCTCCGGGGGGCTCCTACAATGAGCAGTTCTTC

clone_size: NA
d_call: NA
v_call: TRBV7-2
cdr3_length: 16
j_call: TRBJ1-3
cdr3_aa: CASSLRSVLSGNTIYF
cdr3_nt: TGTGCCAGCAGCTTACGTAGTGTCCTCTCTGGAAACACCATATATTTT

clone_size: NA
d_call: TRBD1
v_call: TRBV2
cdr3_length: 16
j_call: TRBJ2-5
cdr3_aa: CASSATRQGDGETQYF
cdr3_nt: TGTGCCAGCAGTGCTACCCGACAGGGGGACGGAGAGACCCAGTACTTC

clone_size: NA
d_call: NA
v_call: TRBV6-5
cdr3_length: 14
j_call: TRBJ2-6
cdr3_aa: CASIPNSGANVLTF
cdr3_nt: TGTGCCTCTATCCCAAACTCTGGGGCCAACGTCCTGACTTTC

clone_size: NA
d_call: TRBD1
v_call: TRBV14
cdr3_length: 14
j_call: TRBJ2-5
cdr3_aa: CASSLYRGRETQYF
cdr3_nt: TGTGCCAGCAGCCTCTACAGGGGGCGGGAGACCCAGTACTTC

clone_size: NA
d_call: NA
v_call: TRBV24-1
cdr3_length: 15
j_call: TRBJ2-1
cdr3_aa: CATSDFEGGTNEQFF
cdr3_nt: TGTGCCACCAGTGATTTTGAGGGGGGGACCAATGAGCAGTTCTTC

clone_size: NA
d_call: TRBD1
v_call: TRBV18
cdr3_length: 15
j_call: TRBJ2-7
cdr3_aa: CASSPPSQGAYEQYF
cdr3_nt: TGTGCCAGCTCACCACCGTCGCAGGGGGCCTACGAGCAGTACTTC

clone_size: NA
d_call: TRBD1
v_call: TRBV10-2
cdr3_length: 15
j_call: TRBJ1-1
cdr3_aa: CASSEYRGRVTEAFF
cdr3_nt: TGCGCCAGCAGTGAGTACAGGGGGCGGGTCACTGAAGCTTTCTTT

clone_size: NA
d_call: TRBD1
v_call: TRBV5-5
cdr3_length: 18
j_call: TRBJ2-5
cdr3_aa: CASSLSGMGTGGQETQYF
cdr3_nt: TGTGCCAGCAGCTTATCCGGCATGGGGACAGGGGGGCAAGAGACCCAGTACTTC

clone_size: NA
d_call: NA
v_call: TRBV10-3
cdr3_length: 16
j_call: TRBJ2-3
cdr3_aa: CAISESKGTSTDTQYF
cdr3_nt: TGTGCCATCAGTGAGTCCAAAGGGACTAGCACAGATACGCAGTATTTT

clone_size: NA
d_call: NA
v_call: TRBV5-1
cdr3_length: 14
j_call: TRBJ2-3
cdr3_aa: CASSPVAGSDTQYF
cdr3_nt: TGCGCCAGCAGCCCCGTGGCGGGATCAGATACGCAGTATTTT

clone_size: many
d_call: NA
v_call: TRBV12-3/TRBV12-4
cdr3_length: 13
j_call: TRBJ1-5
cdr3_aa: CASSFGGGQPQHF
cdr3_nt: TGTGCCAGCAGTTTTGGGGGCGGTCAGCCCCAGCATTTT

clone_size: NA
d_call: NA
v_call: TRBV5-4
cdr3_length: 13
j_call: TRBJ2-2
cdr3_aa: CASSLARDGELFF
cdr3_nt: TGTGCCAGCAGCTTGGCCCGGGACGGGGAGCTGTTTTTT

clone_size: NA
d_call: NA
v_call: TRBV5-1
cdr3_length: 15
j_call: TRBJ1-1
cdr3_aa: CASSLEGGGNTEAFF
cdr3_nt: TGCGCCAGCAGCTTGGAAGGGGGTGGGAACACTGAAGCTTTCTTT

clone_size: NA
d_call: NA
v_call: TRBV7-9
cdr3_length: 16
j_call: TRBJ1-1
cdr3_aa: CASSPRATGTNTEAFF
cdr3_nt: TGTGCCAGCAGCCCAAGGGCGACAGGAACGAACACTGAAGCTTTCTTT

clone_size: few
d_call: TRBD1
v_call: TRBV29-1
cdr3_length: 12
j_call: TRBJ1-1
cdr3_aa: CSAFRGDTEAFF
cdr3_nt: TGCAGCGCTTTCAGGGGGGACACTGAAGCTTTCTTT

clone_size: NA
d_call: NA
v_call: TRBV5-8
cdr3_length: 14
j_call: TRBJ1-4
cdr3_aa: CASTPRGGSEKLFF
cdr3_nt: TGTGCCAGCACTCCACGGGGGGGGAGTGAAAAACTGTTTTTT

clone_size: NA
d_call: TRBD1
v_call: TRBV30
cdr3_length: 16
j_call: TRBJ1-3
cdr3_aa: CACRGTGFISGNTIYF
cdr3_nt: TGTGCCTGTAGGGGGACAGGGTTTATCTCTGGAAACACCATATATTTT

clone_size: NA
d_call: TRBD2
v_call: TRBV5-1
cdr3_length: 17
j_call: TRBJ2-1
cdr3_aa: CASSHKTSASSYNEQFF
cdr3_nt: TGCGCCAGCAGCCATAAGACTAGCGCGAGCTCCTACAATGAGCAGTTCTTC

clone_size: NA
d_call: TRBD1
v_call: TRBV10-1
cdr3_length: 15
j_call: TRBJ1-6
cdr3_aa: CASSEGGQSNSPLHF
cdr3_nt: TGCGCCAGCAGTGAGGGGGGACAGAGCAATTCACCCCTCCACTTT

clone_size: once
d_call: TRBD1
v_call: TRBV28
cdr3_length: 14
j_call: TRBJ1-2
cdr3_aa: CASSGTGAYYGYTF
cdr3_nt: TGTGCCAGCTCCGGGACAGGGGCCTACTATGGCTACACCTTC

clone_size: NA
d_call: NA
v_call: TRBV28
cdr3_length: 12
j_call: TRBJ1-5
cdr3_aa: CASSLLSQPQHF
cdr3_nt: TGTGCCAGCAGTTTATTGAGTCAGCCCCAGCATTTT

clone_size: NA
d_call: TRBD1
v_call: TRBV10-3
cdr3_length: 17
j_call: TRBJ1-2
cdr3_aa: CAISDPDRGQSGYGYTF
cdr3_nt: TGTGCCATCAGTGACCCAGACAGGGGCCAGAGTGGGTATGGCTACACCTTC

clone_size: NA
d_call: NA
v_call: TRBV27
cdr3_length: 13
j_call: TRBJ1-5
cdr3_aa: CASSFRRDQPQHF
cdr3_nt: TGTGCCAGCAGTTTCCGGCGGGATCAGCCCCAGCATTTT

clone_size: NA
d_call: NA
v_call: TRBV6-1
cdr3_length: 14
j_call: TRBJ1-4
cdr3_aa: CASSDSVDIEKLFF
cdr3_nt: TGTGCCAGCAGTGACAGCGTTGATATTGAAAAACTGTTTTTT

clone_size: NA
d_call: NA
v_call: TRBV7-2
cdr3_length: 18
j_call: TRBJ1-3
cdr3_aa: CASSKNQDSKATGNTIYF
cdr3_nt: TGTGCCAGCAGCAAGAACCAGGACAGTAAAGCCACGGGAAACACCATATATTTT

clone_size: few
d_call: NA
v_call: TRBV5-1
cdr3_length: 16
j_call: TRBJ2-2
cdr3_aa: CASTVNTGSNTGELFF
cdr3_nt: TGCGCCAGCACCGTTAACACAGGGTCGAACACCGGGGAGCTGTTTTTT